Listed below are T cell receptor beta chains from one sample, sequenced in a study of identical twins. MiXCR, applied by TCRdb to the 5' RACE reads, yields one record per CDR3 protein. The repertoire holds under 250,000 distinct CDR3 sequences, more than 6.5% seen once, with 1.9% in the top ten. The data were also submitted as part of a second study, on yellow fever vaccine responses in identical twins.

Material for sequencing was memory (CD45RO+) T cells sorted from blood. These receptor sequences come from a woman aged 18 to 35 in good health. Each CDR3 is given without its conserved first and last residue.

>TRBV5-1|TRBJ1-1
ASSLGPMNTEAF
>TRBV28|TRBJ2-7
ASSLPRAPYEQY
>TRBV14|TRBJ2-1
ASSLTSGRRDEQF
>TRBV28|TRBJ1-1
ASSYAMNTEAF
>TRBV5-1|TRBJ2-7
ASSTRTGGAVEQY
>TRBV11-2|TRBJ2-1
AGSLMGYNEQF
>TRBV11-2|TRBJ1-2
ASSLDWQGDGYT
>TRBV3-1|TRBJ2-5
ASSRGRVQETQY
>TRBV15|TRBJ2-1
ATSSRDANHNEQF
>TRBV7-9|TRBJ1-6
ASSLDGGRNSPLH
>TRBV28|TRBJ2-3
ASRLAGGSWTDTQY
>TRBV21-1|TRBJ2-3
ASSKDGGASTDTQY
>TRBV5-1|TRBJ2-1
ASSFRGLHDNEQF
>TRBV7-2|TRBJ2-5
ASSGGGGSGETQY
>TRBV7-9|TRBJ2-3
ASRLAGGTDTQY
>TRBV5-1|TRBJ2-3
ASSFGTLGADTQY
>TRBV7-9|TRBJ2-3
ASSFGQTGDTQY
>TRBV21-1|TRBJ2-7
ASSQVGVSSGAPNVHEQY
>TRBV27|TRBJ2-6
ASSSLGSGANVLT
>TRBV3-1|TRBJ1-1
ASSRQVGRLSTEAF
>TRBV18|TRBJ2-5
ASSPPLSGREEKTQY
>TRBV19|TRBJ2-3
ASSIGWALIGGDTQY
>TRBV2|TRBJ2-7
ASSVGGQGANEQY